The sequence of this T cell receptor (beta chain) was determined in a study of T cell responses to AZD1222 COVID-19 vaccine. The study, taken as a whole, reports: Unmutated variant regions are reportedly the target of nearly half of TCRs that are spike-specific.

This CDR3 comprises 15 residues. CDR1 is SGHRS and CDR2 is YFSETQ in the germline V gene. Deletions cut 7 bases from V and 0 bases from J, with 15 bases between. Method: immunoSEQ multiplex PCR; TCRdb's copy keeps in-frame clones and lacks some. There are 150,000 to 200,000 clones in the sample; 70% to 90% occur only once, and around a tenth lies in the top ten. In the case of this clone: The antigen is not known.

The sequence derives from an adult who received the AZD1222 COVID-19 vaccine. The input for sequencing was peripheral blood, taken 28 days after the second AZD1222 dose. This chain uses TRBV5-1 with TRBJ2-3, with D possibly called TRBD1 or TRBD2 (5 bases each). The CDR3 coding sequence is TGCGCCAGCGCAACCGGGACGGCTAGCACAGATACGCAGTATTTT. It encodes CASATGTASTDTQYF. Complete variable domain (other parts from reference TRBV5-1 and TRBJ2-3): KAGVTQTPRYLIKTRGQQVTLSCSPISGHRSVSWYQQTPGQGLQFLFEYFSETQRNKGNFPGRFSGRQFSNSRSEMNVSTLELGDSALYLCASATGTASTDTQYFGPGTRLTVL.